Below are 18 T cell receptor beta chains sequenced from a single sample in a study of early T cells in non-severe SARS-CoV-2 infection. TCRdb re-called the 5' RACE reads through MiXCR, storing one row per CDR3 protein. The sample has approximately 75,000 distinct CDR3 sequences, approximately 14% seen once. Specimen: whole blood, collected at baseline. All receptors come from an adult who was a healthcare worker with PCR-confirmed SARS-CoV-2 infection or an uninfected control (not recorded which).

The J gene is TRBJ1-2, the V gene TRBV9, with 7 bases that match TRBD1. The CDR3 loop spans 13 amino acids. Losses at the gene ends were 2 bases for V and 4 bases for J; bases not matched to a gene: 2. CDR1 SGDLS and CDR2 YYNGEE come from the germline V gene. In DNA form, the CDR3 reads TGTGCCAGCAGCGTTCCAGGGGGCTATGGCTACACCTTC. Amino acids: CASSVPGGYGYTF.

The rearrangement links TRBV27 to TRBJ2-1; D possibly corresponds to TRBD1 (5 bases). CDR1 and CDR2 (germline): MNHEY, SMNVEV (reference sequence). V was shortened by 8 bases and J by 2 bases, with 13 bases between the two germline ends. The CDR3 covers 14 residues. CDR3 bases: TGTGCCAGCTTCCGTAGGGGTCCCTACAATGAGCAGTTCTTC. This encodes CASFRRGPYNEQFF.

This chain joins TRBV20-1 and TRBJ1-2; 7 nucleotides agree with TRBD1. CDR1 is DFQATT and CDR2 is SNEGSKA in the germline V gene (reference sequence). The CDR3 is 12 amino acids. Germline trimming cut 3 bases from V and 8 bases from J; bases unmatched to any gene: 6. CDR3 DNA sequence: TGCAGTGCTAGTACAGGGGCACACGGCTACACCTTC. Protein product: CSASTGAHGYTF.

This clonotype showed up many times. This chain uses TRBV6-2 or TRBV6-3 with TRBJ2-1, with 9 bases aligning to TRBD2. The CDR3 runs to 17 residues. V was clipped by 4 bases and J by 4 bases; unmatched bases: 11. The germline CDR1 and CDR2 sequences are MNHEY and SVGEGT. The CDR3 protein is CASSWYSGSIMYNEQFF. The CDR3, as DNA: TGTGCCAGCAGTTGGTATAGCGGGAGTATCATGTACAATGAGCAGTTCTTC.

This clonotype was picked up a small number of times. This sequence joins TRBV7-8 and TRBJ1-6; D is unresolved. There are 15 residues in the CDR3. Trimming shortened V by 3 bases and J by 6 bases, and 12 bases separated the two germline ends. Germline CDR1 is SGHVS and CDR2 is FQNEAQ. Here the CDR3 DNA reads TGTGCCAGCAGCTTTAGGCAGGAACCTAATTCACCCCTCCACTTT. It encodes CASSFRQEPNSPLHF.

This clonotype was counted many times. V and J are TRBV20-1 and TRBJ2-5; 10 bases are shared with TRBD2. CDR3 length: 16 amino acids. Germline V lookup: CDR1 DFQATT, CDR2 SNEGSKA (reference sequence). Germline trimming cut 6 bases from V and 4 bases from J; bases unmatched to any gene: 14. The CDR3 reads CSAGSSGSSGGETQYF. The CDR3, as DNA: TGCAGTGCGGGATCTAGCGGGAGTAGCGGAGGAGAGACCCAGTACTTC.

This clonotype was recorded at least ten times. The rearrangement links TRBV11-3 to TRBJ2-1, with 7 bases that match TRBD2. Trimming cost V 5 bases and J 4 bases; bases outside gene matches: 5. The CDR3 loop spans 14 amino acids. Germline CDR1 SGHNT, CDR2 YENEEA. The CDR3: CASSRSAGYNEQFF. The CDR3 region has the DNA TGTGCCAGCAGCCGATCAGCGGGGTACAATGAGCAGTTCTTC. Drawing the rest from reference TRBV11-3 and TRBJ2-1, the complete variable domain is EAGVVQSPRYKIIEKKQPVAFWCNPISGHNTLYWYLQNLGQGPELLIRYENEEAVDDSQLPKDRFSAERLKGVDSTLKIQPAELGDSAVYLCASSRSAGYNEQFFGPGTRLTVL.

This sequence joins TRBV7-9 and TRBJ2-7; no definite D call. The CDR3 runs 13 residues. Per the germline V gene, CDR1 is SEHNR and CDR2 is FQNEAQ (reference sequence). Trimming stripped 5 bases from V and 6 bases from J, with 14 bases between. CDR3 protein: CASSPTAAAEQYF. CDR3 coding DNA: TGTGCCAGCAGCCCGACCGCGGCCGCCGAGCAGTACTTC.

The chain carries TRBV5-1 and TRBJ1-2, with D possibly matching TRBD1 (6 bases). The CDR3 runs 13 residues. V lost 2 bases to trimming and J lost 8 bases, with 13 bases between them. The germline gives CDR1 SGHRS, CDR2 YFSETQ. The CDR3 reads CASSLQGGEGYTF. The CDR3 bases are TGCGCCAGCAGCTTACAGGGCGGTGAAGGCTACACCTTC.

This chain joins TRBV6-6 and TRBJ1-5, with 7 bases matching TRBD1. The length of the CDR3 is 14 residues. J lost 4 bases, V lost 10 bases, and 10 bases had no gene match. Germline CDR1 is MNHNY and CDR2 is SVGAGI (reference sequence). In DNA form, the CDR3 reads TGTGCCACCCGTAGGGACAGCGCGAATCAGCCCCAGCATTTT. Encoded protein: CATRRDSANQPQHF.

The genes are TRBV7-9 and TRBJ2-3, with TRBD1 as a possible D gene (6 bases). Trimming stripped 3 bases from V and 6 bases from J, with 7 bases between. This CDR3 has 12 amino acids. The germline V gene has CDR1 SEHNR and CDR2 FQNEAQ (reference sequence). The CDR3 DNA follows: TGTGCCAGCAGCTTCACAGGGGATACGCAGTATTTT. This encodes CASSFTGDTQYF.

V and J are TRBV28 and TRBJ2-7; the D is unclear. The length of the CDR3 is 14 residues. CDR1 MDHEN and CDR2 SYDVKM come from the germline V gene. Between the trimmed V and J ends, which lost 4 bases and 2 bases, there was a span of 12 bases. CDR3 loop: CASSSQTRTYEQYF. CDR3 in DNA: TGTGCCAGCAGTTCCCAGACACGTACCTACGAGCAGTACTTC.

In this sample, this clonotype turned up many times. V gene TRBV18 combines with J gene TRBJ2-7; 8 bases align to TRBD2. Germline V CDR1 and CDR2: KGHSH, LQKENI. The junction had 14 bases not matched to a gene; V was cut back by 6 bases and J by 4 bases. The CDR3 has 16 residues. The CDR3 spells CASSPGLAPLWYEQYF. In nucleotides, the CDR3 is TGTGCCAGCTCCCCAGGACTAGCCCCCTTGTGGTACGAGCAGTACTTC.

This clonotype has a handful of counts. In DNA, the CDR3 is TGCAGTGCTAGAGACCCCCGGCGGGCTGGGGCCAACGTCCTGACTTTC. Translation gives CSARDPRRAGANVLTF. This chain links TRBV20-1 with TRBJ2-6, with D possibly TRBD2 on 5 matching bases. This CDR3 is 16 amino acids long. With 0 bases removed from V and 2 bases from J, the gap between germline ends came to 11 bases. Germline V gene data show CDR1 as DFQATT and CDR2 as SNEGSKA (reference sequence).

The chain uses TRBV28 and TRBJ1-2, with 8 bases matching TRBD1. Germline V CDR1 and CDR2: MDHEN, SYDVKM. There are 16 residues in the CDR3. V shed 4 bases, J shed 3 bases, and the junction held 10 bases outside the gene matches. The CDR3 region has the DNA TGTGCCAGCAGTTCAATGCTCGGACAGGGATACTATGGCTACACCTTC. Its protein is CASSSMLGQGYYGYTF.

The rearrangement links TRBV28 to TRBJ2-3; the match to TRBD2 covers 13 bases. This CDR3 region has 15 residues. Germline V lookup: CDR1 MDHEN, CDR2 SYDVKM. V shed 6 bases, J shed 4 bases, and the junction held 4 bases outside the gene matches. The CDR3 is CASRTSGRGADTQYF. The CDR3 DNA reads TGTGCCAGCAGAACTAGCGGGAGGGGAGCAGATACGCAGTATTTT.

The V and J genes are TRBV20-1 and TRBJ2-5; tentatively, D is TRBD2 (5 bases). The CDR3 is 12 amino acids. The V gene's germline CDR1 is DFQATT and CDR2 SNEGSKA (reference sequence). With 4 bases removed from V and 4 bases from J, the gap between germline ends came to 10 bases. CDR3 nucleotide sequence: TGCAGTGCTATGGCAGGAGGAGAGACCCAGTACTTC. Translating it yields CSAMAGGETQYF.

There are a few counts of this clonotype. The chain carries TRBV20-1 and TRBJ2-1; TRBD2 matches 7 bases. Per the germline V gene, CDR1 is DFQATT and CDR2 is SNEGSKA (reference sequence). The CDR3 loop spans 15 amino acids. The ends lost 4 bases at V and 6 bases at J; junction bases unmatched: 12. Written as DNA, the CDR3 is TGCAGTGCTATCCCCCTGGCGGGAGTAAGCAATGAGCAGTTCTTC. Translation gives CSAIPLAGVSNEQFF.